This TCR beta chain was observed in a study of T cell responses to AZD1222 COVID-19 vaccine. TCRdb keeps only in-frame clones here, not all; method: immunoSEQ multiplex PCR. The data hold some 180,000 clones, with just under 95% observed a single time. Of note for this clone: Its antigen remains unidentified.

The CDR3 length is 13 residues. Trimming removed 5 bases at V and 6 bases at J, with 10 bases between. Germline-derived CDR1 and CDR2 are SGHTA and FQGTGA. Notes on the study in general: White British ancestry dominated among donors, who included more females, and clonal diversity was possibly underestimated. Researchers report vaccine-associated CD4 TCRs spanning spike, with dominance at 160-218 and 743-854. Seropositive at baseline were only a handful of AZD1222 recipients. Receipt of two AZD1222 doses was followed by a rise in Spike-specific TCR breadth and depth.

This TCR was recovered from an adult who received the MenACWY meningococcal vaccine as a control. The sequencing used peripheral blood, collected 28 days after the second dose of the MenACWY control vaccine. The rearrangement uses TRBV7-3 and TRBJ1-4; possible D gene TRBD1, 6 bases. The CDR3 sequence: CASSLYRDEKLFF. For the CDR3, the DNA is TGTGCCAGCAGCCTCTACAGGGATGAAAAACTGTTTTTT.